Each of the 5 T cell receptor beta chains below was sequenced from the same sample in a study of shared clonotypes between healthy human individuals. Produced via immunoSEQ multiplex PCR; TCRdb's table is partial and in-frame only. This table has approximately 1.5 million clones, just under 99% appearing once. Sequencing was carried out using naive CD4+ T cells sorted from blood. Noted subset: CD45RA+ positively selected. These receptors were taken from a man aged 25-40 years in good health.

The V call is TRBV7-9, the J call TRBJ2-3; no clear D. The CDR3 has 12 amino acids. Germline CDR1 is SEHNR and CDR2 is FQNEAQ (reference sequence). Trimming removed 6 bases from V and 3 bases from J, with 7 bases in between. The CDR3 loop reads CASSRRTDTQYF. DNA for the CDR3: TGTGCCAGCAGTCGCAGGACAGATACGCAGTATTTT.

This chain's CDR3 is CASSREGVSTGTQYF. CDR3 sequence (DNA): TGCGCCAGCAGCAGAGAAGGGGTGTCTACTGGGACCCAGTACTTC. The chain couples TRBV4-1 to TRBJ2-5; TRBD1 might be the D (5 bases). With 5 bases removed from V and 7 bases from J, the gap between germline ends came to 20 bases. The CDR3 contains 15 residues. Per germline, CDR1 MGHRA and CDR2 YSYEKL.

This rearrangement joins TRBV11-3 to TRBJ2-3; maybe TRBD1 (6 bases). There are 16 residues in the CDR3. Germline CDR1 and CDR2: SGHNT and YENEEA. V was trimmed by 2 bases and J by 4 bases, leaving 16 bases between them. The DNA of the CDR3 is TGTGCCAGCAGCTTAAATACAGGGTTCGGGGCAGATACGCAGTATTTT. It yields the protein CASSLNTGFGADTQYF.

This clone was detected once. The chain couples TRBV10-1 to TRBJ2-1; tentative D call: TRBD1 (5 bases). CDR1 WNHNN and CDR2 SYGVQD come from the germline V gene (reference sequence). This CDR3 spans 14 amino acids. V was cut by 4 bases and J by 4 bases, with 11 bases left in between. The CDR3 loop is CASSGGQGYNEQFF. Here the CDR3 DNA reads TGCGCCAGCAGTGGAGGACAAGGTTACAATGAGCAGTTCTTC.

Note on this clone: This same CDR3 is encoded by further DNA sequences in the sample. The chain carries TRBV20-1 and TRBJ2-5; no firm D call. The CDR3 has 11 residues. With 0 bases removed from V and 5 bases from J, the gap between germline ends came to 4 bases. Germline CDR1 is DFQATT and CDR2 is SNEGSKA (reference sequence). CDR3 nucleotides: TGCAGTGCTAGAGATTTTGAGACCCAGTACTTC. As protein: CSARDFETQYF.